This T cell receptor beta chain derives from a study of T cells in Graves' hyperthyroidism and ophthalmopathy. Study in general: Peripheral blood was secured at the point of initial diagnosis, before any treatment.

The CDR3 runs to 19 residues. J gave up 3 bases and V 1 base, and 15 bases lay outside the gene matches. Amplified TCR beta CDR3 regions came from RNA transcripts. The HTBI primer set served for first-round RT-PCR of the TCR CDR3. TCRdb processed the multiplex PCR reads anew with MiXCR; each CDR3 protein has one entry. The data contain roughly 700,000 distinct CDR3 sequences, 12% to 15% of them singletons. The study left out patients who had uncontrolled infection, other autoimmune disease, pregnancy or lactation. The authors obtained PBMCs from 7.5 to 10 ml of fresh peripheral blood. This TCR derives from a woman between 18 and 29 years old with Graves' hyperthyroidism. The sequenced sample was blood. The chain has TRBV12-3 or TRBV12-4 and TRBJ2-1; TRBD2 agrees at 7 bases. The CDR3: CASSLVVGLVSGYYNEQFF. In DNA, the CDR3 is TGTGCCAGCAGTTTAGTTGTCGGTCTCGTTAGCGGGTACTACAATGAGCAGTTCTTC.